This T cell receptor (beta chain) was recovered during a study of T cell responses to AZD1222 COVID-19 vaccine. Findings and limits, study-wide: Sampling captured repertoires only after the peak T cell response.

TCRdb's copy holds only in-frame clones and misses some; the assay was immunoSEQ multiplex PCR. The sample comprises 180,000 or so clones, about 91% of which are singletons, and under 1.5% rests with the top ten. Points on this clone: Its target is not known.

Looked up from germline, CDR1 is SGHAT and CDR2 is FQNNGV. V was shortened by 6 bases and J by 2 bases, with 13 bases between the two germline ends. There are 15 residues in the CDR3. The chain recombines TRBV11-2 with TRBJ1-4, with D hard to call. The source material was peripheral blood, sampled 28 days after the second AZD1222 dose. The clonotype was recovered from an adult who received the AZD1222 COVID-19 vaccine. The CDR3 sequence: CASSPRDGTNEKLFF. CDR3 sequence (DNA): TGTGCCAGCAGTCCACGGGATGGGACTAATGAAAAACTGTTTTTT. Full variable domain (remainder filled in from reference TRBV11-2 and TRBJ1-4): EAGVAQSPRYKIIEKRQSVAFWCNPISGHATLYWYQQILGQGPKLLIQFQNNGVVDDSQLPKDRFSAERLKGVDSTLKIQPAKLEDSAVYLCASSPRDGTNEKLFFGSGTQLSVL.